Listed below are T cell receptor beta chains from one sample, sequenced in a study of blood T cell repertoires in COVID-19. Using immunoSEQ multiplex PCR, the repertoire was profiled, and TCRdb retains in-frame clones only, with some absent. The sample includes some 170,000 clones, around 80% of them seen just once. Sequencing used peripheral blood. These receptors originate from a woman aged 80 or older with active or convalescent COVID-19. The CDR3 runs from the conserved cysteine through the conserved F or W. The order of the fields is J gene, D gene, clone size, V gene, CDR3 DNA, CDR3 protein. The D gene is left open where the match is weak. Only part of the rows carry a size: once, few, many, or a class if the clone is expanded.

J: TRBJ1-1; D: -; size: -; V: TRBV6-6; DNA: TGTGCCAGCAGCATCAACACGAACACTGAAGCTTTCTTT; CDR3: CASSINTNTEAFF
J: TRBJ1-2; D: -; size: -; V: TRBV28; DNA: TGTGCCAGCACCCTCCGGGGGAACTATGGCTACACCTTC; CDR3: CASTLRGNYGYTF
J: TRBJ2-7; D: TRBD1; size: -; V: TRBV7-9; DNA: TGTGCCAGCAGTTACCAACCCGGGACAGGGGGCTACGAGCAGTACTTC; CDR3: CASSYQPGTGGYEQYF
J: TRBJ2-2; D: -; size: few; V: TRBV19; DNA: TGTGCCAGTAGTTCCAGGTATCCCGGGGAGCTGTTTTTT; CDR3: CASSSRYPGELFF
J: TRBJ2-1; D: TRBD2; size: -; V: TRBV9; DNA: TGTGCCAGCAGCCAACTAGCGGGGGCGCACAATGAGCAGTTCTTC; CDR3: CASSQLAGAHNEQFF
J: TRBJ2-5; D: -; size: once; V: TRBV5-1; DNA: TGCGCCAGCAGCTTGGGGACACAAGAGACCCAGTACTTC; CDR3: CASSLGTQETQYF
J: TRBJ1-3; D: -; size: -; V: TRBV7-2; DNA: TGTGCCAGCAGCTTCGAACAGGGAACTGGAAACACCATATATTTT; CDR3: CASSFEQGTGNTIYF
J: TRBJ1-1; D: TRBD1; size: -; V: TRBV18; DNA: TGTGCCAGCTCACCAGGACAGGGAGGGAACACTGAAGCTTTCTTT; CDR3: CASSPGQGGNTEAFF
J: TRBJ2-3; D: -; size: -; V: TRBV6-2/TRBV6-3; DNA: TGTGCCAGCAGTGGTACTAAGGGGGGGCCCGGATCCACAGATACGCAGTATTTT; CDR3: CASSGTKGGPGSTDTQYF
J: TRBJ1-5; D: -; size: -; V: TRBV2; DNA: TGTGCCAGCATGGGACGGACAGGCAATCAGCCCCAGCATTTT; CDR3: CASMGRTGNQPQHF
J: TRBJ1-1; D: -; size: few; V: TRBV2; DNA: TGTGCCAGCTCCCTCCTCGGGACTGAAGCTTTCTTT; CDR3: CASSLLGTEAFF
J: TRBJ2-5; D: -; size: once; V: TRBV20-1; DNA: TGCAGTGCAAATAGGGGAGAGACCCAGTACTTC; CDR3: CSANRGETQYF
J: TRBJ1-1; D: -; size: few; V: TRBV9; DNA: TGTGCCAGCAGCGTAGAATGGGCTAACACTGAAGCTTTCTTT; CDR3: CASSVEWANTEAFF
J: TRBJ2-5; D: TRBD2; size: -; V: TRBV3-1/TRBV3-2; DNA: TGTGCCAGCAGCCAAGAGGAGCGGGGGACCAGCGGGGGGAAGACCCAGTACTTC; CDR3: CASSQEERGTSGGKTQYF
J: TRBJ1-3; D: -; size: -; V: TRBV7-8; DNA: TGTGCCAGCAGCCTACAGGGAATTCAGGGTGACACCATATATTTT; CDR3: CASSLQGIQGDTIYF
J: TRBJ1-1; D: TRBD1; size: -; V: TRBV9; DNA: TGTGCCAGCAGCGTAGAGGCAGGGGGGAGCACTGAAGCTTTCTTT; CDR3: CASSVEAGGSTEAFF
J: TRBJ2-3; D: TRBD2; size: -; V: TRBV29-1; DNA: TGCAGCGTTGAGGGAACTAGCGCGGGCACAGATACGCAGTATTTT; CDR3: CSVEGTSAGTDTQYF
J: TRBJ2-6; D: -; size: once; V: TRBV7-6; DNA: TGTGCCAGCAGCCAGAGTGGACAGCTCTCTGGGGCCAACGTCCTGACTTTC; CDR3: CASSQSGQLSGANVLTF
J: TRBJ1-3; D: -; size: -; V: TRBV3-1/TRBV3-2; DNA: TGTGCCAGCAGCCAAAAGCGCATCTCTGGAAACACCATATATTTT; CDR3: CASSQKRISGNTIYF
J: TRBJ2-1; D: -; size: once; V: TRBV19; DNA: TGTGCCAGTAGGACGGGCGGACTCGACAATGAGCAGTTCTTC; CDR3: CASRTGGLDNEQFF
J: TRBJ1-1; D: TRBD1; size: -; V: TRBV18; DNA: TGTGCCAGCTCACCGGACCGGGACAGGGGAGCTTTCTTT; CDR3: CASSPDRDRGAFF
J: TRBJ1-6; D: -; size: -; V: TRBV4-3; DNA: TGCGCCAGCAAGGCAGCGGATAATTCACCCCTCCACTTT; CDR3: CASKAADNSPLHF
J: TRBJ2-1; D: TRBD2; size: -; V: TRBV27; DNA: TGTGCCAGCAGTTTATCACTAGCGTCCTACAATGAGCAGTTCTTC; CDR3: CASSLSLASYNEQFF
J: TRBJ2-6; D: -; size: -; V: TRBV21-1; DNA: TGTGCCAGCATCACCGTAACCAGGGGGACAGGGGCCAACGTCCTGACTTTC; CDR3: CASITVTRGTGANVLTF
J: TRBJ2-7; D: -; size: once; V: TRBV7-3; DNA: TGTGCCAGCAAAAGCGAACGCCTCTACGAGCAGTACTTC; CDR3: CASKSERLYEQYF
J: TRBJ2-7; D: -; size: -; V: TRBV1; DNA: TGCACCAGCAGCCAAGATCAGCGGTCCCCCTACGAGCAGTACTTC; CDR3: CTSSQDQRSPYEQYF
J: TRBJ2-7; D: -; size: -; V: TRBV6-1; DNA: TGTGCCAGCAGTGATCCCAGCTACGAGCAGTACTTC; CDR3: CASSDPSYEQYF
J: TRBJ2-4; D: TRBD1; size: -; V: TRBV7-2; DNA: TGTGCCAGCAGCTTAGGCCCCCGACAGGGAGTGGCCAAAAACATTCAGTACTTC; CDR3: CASSLGPRQGVAKNIQYF
J: TRBJ2-5; D: TRBD1; size: -; V: TRBV5-4; DNA: TGTGCCAGCAGTAGGGCGGACAGGGAGACCCAGTACTTC; CDR3: CASSRADRETQYF